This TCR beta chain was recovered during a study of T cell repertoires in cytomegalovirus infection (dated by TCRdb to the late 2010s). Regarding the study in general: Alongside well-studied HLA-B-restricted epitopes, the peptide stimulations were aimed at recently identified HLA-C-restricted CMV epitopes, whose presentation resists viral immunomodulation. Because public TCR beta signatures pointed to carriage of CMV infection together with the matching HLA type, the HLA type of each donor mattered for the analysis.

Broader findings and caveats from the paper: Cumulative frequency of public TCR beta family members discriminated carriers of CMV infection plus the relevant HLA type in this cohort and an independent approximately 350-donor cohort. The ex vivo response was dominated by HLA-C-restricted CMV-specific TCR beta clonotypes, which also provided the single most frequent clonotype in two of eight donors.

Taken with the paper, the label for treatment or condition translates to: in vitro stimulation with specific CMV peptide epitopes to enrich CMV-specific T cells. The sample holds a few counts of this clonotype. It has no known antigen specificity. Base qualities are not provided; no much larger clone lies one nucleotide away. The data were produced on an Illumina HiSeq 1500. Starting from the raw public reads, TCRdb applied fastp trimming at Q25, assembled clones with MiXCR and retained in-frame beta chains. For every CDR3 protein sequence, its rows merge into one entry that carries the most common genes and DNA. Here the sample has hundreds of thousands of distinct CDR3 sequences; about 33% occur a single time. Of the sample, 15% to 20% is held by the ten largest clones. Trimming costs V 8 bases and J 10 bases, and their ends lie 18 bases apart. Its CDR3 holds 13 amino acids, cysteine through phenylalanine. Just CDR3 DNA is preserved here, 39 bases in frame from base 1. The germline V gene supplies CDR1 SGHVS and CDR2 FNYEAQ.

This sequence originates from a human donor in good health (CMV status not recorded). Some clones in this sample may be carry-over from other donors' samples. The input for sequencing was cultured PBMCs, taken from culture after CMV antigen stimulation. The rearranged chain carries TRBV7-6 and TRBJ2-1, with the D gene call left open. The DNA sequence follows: TGTGCCAGCGCTCCGGGCCCTTCTTTAGAGCAGTTCTTC. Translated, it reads CASAPGPSLEQFF. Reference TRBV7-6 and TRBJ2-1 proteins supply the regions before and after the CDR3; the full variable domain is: GAGVSQSPRYKVTKRGQDVALRCDPISGHVSLYWYRQALGQGPEFLTYFNYEAQQDKSGLPNDRFSAERPEGSISTLTIQRTEQRDSAMYRCASAPGPSLEQFFGPGTRLTVL.